This T cell receptor beta chain derives from a study of OX40 agonist ivuxolimab in advanced cancers. TCRdb's table, derived via immunoSEQ multiplex PCR, lists solely in-frame clones and lacks some. There are some 15,000 clones in the sample; around 80% occur only once, and 28% lies in the top ten. The germline CDR1 and CDR2 sequences are SGHTA and FQGNSA. The CDR3 loop spans 14 amino acids. V lost 0 bases and J lost 3, with 7 bases in between. This clonotype originated in an adult with an advanced solid tumor such as melanoma, head and neck, liver or kidney cancer. The rearrangement uses TRBV7-2 and TRBJ2-3; no clear D. The sample was CD4+ or CD8+ T cells sorted from blood, taken in a trial of the OX40 agonist ivuxolimab. The CDR3: CASSLALPTDTQYF. CDR3 coding DNA: TGTGCCAGCAGCTTAGCGCTCCCGACAGATACGCAGTATTTT.